The clone carrying this T cell receptor (beta chain) was seen many times. The source of the sample is a study of human T cells and chemical hapten exposure. Across the study: How much TCR each sample yielded varied, mostly because pooled library volumes differed slightly.

Time point noted: pre-sensitization, week 0. Treatment specified: therapeutic diphenylcyclopropenone sensitization with weekly scalp DPC. Each donor was an alopecia patient between 18 and 70 years of age who qualified for DPC. The CDR3 runs 14 residues. The V and J ends lost 3 bases and 9 bases, in that order; junction bases with no gene match: 7. The V gene's germline CDR1 is SGHVS and CDR2 FNYEAQ. TCRdb re-derived calls from the RACE reads in MiXCR, one entry per CDR3 protein. The table includes tens of thousands of distinct CDR3 sequences, 9.6% detected once. The rearrangement links TRBV7-6 to TRBJ2-1; 8 positions agree with TRBD2. The sequence was obtained from a woman in her 40s with alopecia areata. Some clones in this sample may be carry-over from other donors' samples. The sequencing used whole blood, collected in connection with sensitization to the hapten diphenylcyclopropenone (DPC). The CDR3 nucleotides are TGTGCCAGCAGCTTCGGGGGGGGACTCGGTGAGCAGTTCTTC. Translation: CASSFGGGLGEQFF.